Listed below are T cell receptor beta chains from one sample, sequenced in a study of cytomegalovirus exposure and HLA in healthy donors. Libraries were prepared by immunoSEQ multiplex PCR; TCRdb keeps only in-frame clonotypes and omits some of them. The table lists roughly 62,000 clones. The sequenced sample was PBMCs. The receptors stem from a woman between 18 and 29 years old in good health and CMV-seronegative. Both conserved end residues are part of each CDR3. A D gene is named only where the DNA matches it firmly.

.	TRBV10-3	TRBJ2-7	CAISESIAGNYEQYF	TGTGCCATCAGTGAGTCGATTGCAGGGAACTACGAGCAGTACTTC
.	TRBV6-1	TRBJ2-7	CASSEARQTYEQYF	TGTGCCAGCAGTGAAGCGAGGCAGACCTACGAGCAGTACTTC
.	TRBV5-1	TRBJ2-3	CASSSPSSTDTQYF	TGCGCCAGCAGCTCCCCTTCTAGCACAGATACGCAGTATTTT
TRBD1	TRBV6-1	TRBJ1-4	CASSERRGREKLFF	TGTGCCAGCAGTGAACGGAGGGGGCGGGAAAAACTGTTTTTT
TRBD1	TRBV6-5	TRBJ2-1	CASNTGTGAYNEQFF	TGTGCCAGCAACACCGGGACAGGGGCTTACAATGAGCAGTTCTTC
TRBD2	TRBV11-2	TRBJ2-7	CASTKRREGEQYF	TGTGCCAGCACCAAGCGGAGGGAGGGCGAGCAGTACTTC
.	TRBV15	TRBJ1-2	CATSRDRREGYGYTF	TGTGCCACCAGCAGAGATAGAAGGGAGGGGTATGGCTACACCTTC
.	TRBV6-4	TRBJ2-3	CASSEEGTTDTQYF	TGTGCCAGCAGTGAGGAGGGAACCACAGATACGCAGTATTTT
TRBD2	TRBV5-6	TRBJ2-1	CASSYLAGGGEQFF	TGTGCCAGCAGCTATCTGGCGGGAGGGGGTGAGCAGTTCTTC
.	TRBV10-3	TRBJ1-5	CAIGSGQPQHF	TGTGCGATCGGATCAGGTCAGCCCCAGCATTTT
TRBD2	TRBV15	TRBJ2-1	CATSLGLANYNEQFF	TGTGCCACCAGCCTGGGACTAGCCAACTACAATGAGCAGTTCTTC